The entry below gives a single TCR beta chain sequence along with its context. This specimen comes from a study of blood T cell repertoires in COVID-19. Study-wide context: COVID-19 samples collected from the United States, Italy and Spain covered acute and convalescent phases.

In the original processing: Reference gene primer amplification yielded estimated nucleated cell counts. Libraries were prepared by immunoSEQ multiplex PCR; TCRdb keeps only in-frame clonotypes and omits some of them. The DNA gave D and trimming, while V, J and clone size come from that table. Of roughly 32,000 clones listed, about 89% are singletons. The CDR3 length is 14 residues. Per germline, CDR1 WSHSY and CDR2 SAAADI. V dropped 4 bases and J dropped 0 bases, with 7 bases sitting between them. The chain joins TRBV10-2 to TRBJ1-3; D is uncertain. This TCR was recovered from a man in his fifties or sixties with acute or convalescent COVID-19. Sequencing input: peripheral blood. CDR3 loop: CASSVGFSGNTIYF. The CDR3 coding sequence is TGCGCCAGCAGTGTTGGCTTCTCTGGAAACACCATATATTTT.